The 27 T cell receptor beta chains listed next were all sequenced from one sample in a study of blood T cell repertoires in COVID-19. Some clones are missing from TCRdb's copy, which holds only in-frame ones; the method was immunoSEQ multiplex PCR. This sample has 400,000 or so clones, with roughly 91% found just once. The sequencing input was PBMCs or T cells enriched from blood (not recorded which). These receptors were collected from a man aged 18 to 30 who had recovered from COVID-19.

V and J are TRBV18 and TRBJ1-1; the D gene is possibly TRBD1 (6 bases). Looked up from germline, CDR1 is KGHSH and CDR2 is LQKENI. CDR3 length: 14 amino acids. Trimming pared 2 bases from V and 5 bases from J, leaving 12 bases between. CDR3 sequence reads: CASSPSGAGTEAFF. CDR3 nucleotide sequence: TGTGCCAGCTCACCATCAGGGGCTGGGACTGAAGCTTTCTTT.

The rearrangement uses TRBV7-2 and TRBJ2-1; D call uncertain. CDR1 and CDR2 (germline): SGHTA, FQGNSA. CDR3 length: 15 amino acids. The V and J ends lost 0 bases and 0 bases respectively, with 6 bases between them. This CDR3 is CASSLAASSYNEQFF. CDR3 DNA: TGTGCCAGCAGCTTAGCGGCCAGCTCCTACAATGAGCAGTTCTTC.

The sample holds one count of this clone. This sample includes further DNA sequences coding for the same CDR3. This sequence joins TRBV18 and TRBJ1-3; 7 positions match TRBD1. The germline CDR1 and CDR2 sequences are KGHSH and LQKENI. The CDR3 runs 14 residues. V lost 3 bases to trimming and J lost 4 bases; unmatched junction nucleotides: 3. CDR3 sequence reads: CASSPGTDGNTIYF. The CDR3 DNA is TGTGCCAGCTCACCGGGGACAGACGGAAACACCATATATTTT.

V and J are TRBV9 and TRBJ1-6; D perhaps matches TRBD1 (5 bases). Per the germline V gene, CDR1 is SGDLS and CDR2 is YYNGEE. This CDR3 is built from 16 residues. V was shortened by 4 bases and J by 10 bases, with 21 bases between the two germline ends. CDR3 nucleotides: TGTGCCAGCAGCAACCCCCTCTTGGGGGGAGGGTCACCCCTCCACTTT. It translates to CASSNPLLGGGSPLHF.

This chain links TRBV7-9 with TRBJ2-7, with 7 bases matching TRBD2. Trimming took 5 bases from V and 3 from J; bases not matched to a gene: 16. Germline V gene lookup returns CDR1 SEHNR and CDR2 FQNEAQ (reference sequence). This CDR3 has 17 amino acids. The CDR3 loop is CASSPTLGYGGSYEQYF. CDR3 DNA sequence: TGTGCCAGCAGCCCGACCCTGGGTTACGGGGGGAGCTACGAGCAGTACTTC.

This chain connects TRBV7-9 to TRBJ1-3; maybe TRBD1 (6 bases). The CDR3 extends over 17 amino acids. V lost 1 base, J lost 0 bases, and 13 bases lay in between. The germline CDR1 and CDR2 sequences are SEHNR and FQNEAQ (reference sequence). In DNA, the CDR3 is TGTGCCAGCAGCTTAGAAAACAGGGTGAGCTCTGGAAACACCATATATTTT. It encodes CASSLENRVSSGNTIYF.

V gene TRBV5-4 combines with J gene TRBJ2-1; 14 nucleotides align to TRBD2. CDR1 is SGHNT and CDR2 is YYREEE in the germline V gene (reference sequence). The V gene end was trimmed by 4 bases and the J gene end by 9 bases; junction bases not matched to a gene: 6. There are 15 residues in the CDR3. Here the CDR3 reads CASSVTSGRAGEQFF. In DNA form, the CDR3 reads TGTGCCAGCAGCGTGACTAGCGGGAGGGCTGGTGAGCAGTTCTTC.

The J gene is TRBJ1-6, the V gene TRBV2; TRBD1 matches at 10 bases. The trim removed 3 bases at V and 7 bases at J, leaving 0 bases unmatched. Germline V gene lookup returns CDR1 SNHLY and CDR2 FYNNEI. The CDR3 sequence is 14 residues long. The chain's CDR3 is CASSEGQGNSPLHF. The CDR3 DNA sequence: TGTGCCAGCAGTGAGGGACAGGGGAATTCACCCCTCCACTTT.

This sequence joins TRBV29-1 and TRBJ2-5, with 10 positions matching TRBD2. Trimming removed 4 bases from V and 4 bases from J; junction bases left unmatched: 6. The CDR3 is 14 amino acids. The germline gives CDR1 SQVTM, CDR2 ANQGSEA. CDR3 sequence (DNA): TGCAGCGTTGCCGGGACTAGCGAGGGAGAGACCCAGTACTTC. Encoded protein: CSVAGTSEGETQYF.

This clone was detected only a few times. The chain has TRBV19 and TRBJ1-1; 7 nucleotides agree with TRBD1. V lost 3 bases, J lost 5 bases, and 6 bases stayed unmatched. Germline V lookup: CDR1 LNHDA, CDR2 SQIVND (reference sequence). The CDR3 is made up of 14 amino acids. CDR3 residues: CASSIPGGRTEAFF. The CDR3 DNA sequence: TGTGCCAGTAGTATCCCAGGGGGGAGGACTGAAGCTTTCTTT.

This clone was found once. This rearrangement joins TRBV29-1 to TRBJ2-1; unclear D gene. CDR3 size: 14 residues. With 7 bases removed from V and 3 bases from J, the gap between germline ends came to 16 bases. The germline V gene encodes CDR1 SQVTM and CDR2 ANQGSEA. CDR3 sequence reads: CSAIPYSNYNEQFF. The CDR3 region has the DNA TGCAGCGCTATACCCTACTCTAACTACAATGAGCAGTTCTTC.

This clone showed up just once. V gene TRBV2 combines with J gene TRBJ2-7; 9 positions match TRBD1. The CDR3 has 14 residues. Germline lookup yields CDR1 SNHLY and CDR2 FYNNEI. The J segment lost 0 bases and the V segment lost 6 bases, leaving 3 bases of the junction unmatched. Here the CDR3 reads CASRGQGTSYEQYF. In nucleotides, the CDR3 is TGTGCCAGCAGGGGACAGGGAACCTCCTACGAGCAGTACTTC.

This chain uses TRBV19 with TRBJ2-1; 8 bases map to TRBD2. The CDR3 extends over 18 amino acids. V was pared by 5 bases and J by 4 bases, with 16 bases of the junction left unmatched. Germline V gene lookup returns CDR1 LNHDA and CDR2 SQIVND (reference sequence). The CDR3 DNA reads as TGTGCCAGTAGTCCCCTTGAGAGGTGGAGCGGGAGATACAATGAGCAGTTCTTC. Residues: CASSPLERWSGRYNEQFF.

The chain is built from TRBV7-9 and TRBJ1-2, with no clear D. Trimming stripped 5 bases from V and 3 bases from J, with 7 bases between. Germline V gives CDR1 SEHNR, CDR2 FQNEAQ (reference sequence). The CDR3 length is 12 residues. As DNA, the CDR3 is TGTGCCAGCAGCGGGCAGTACTATGGCTACACCTTC. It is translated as CASSGQYYGYTF.

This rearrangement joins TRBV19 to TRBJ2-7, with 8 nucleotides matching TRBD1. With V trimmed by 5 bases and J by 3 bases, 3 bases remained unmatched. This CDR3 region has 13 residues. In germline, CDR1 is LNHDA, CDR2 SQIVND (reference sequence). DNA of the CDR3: TGTGCCAGTAGTGCGGGACAGGACTACGAGCAGTACTTC. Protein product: CASSAGQDYEQYF.

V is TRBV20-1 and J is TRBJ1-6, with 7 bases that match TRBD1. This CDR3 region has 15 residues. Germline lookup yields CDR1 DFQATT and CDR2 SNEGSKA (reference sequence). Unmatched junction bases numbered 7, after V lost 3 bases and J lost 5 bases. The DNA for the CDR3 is TGCAGTGCTAGTCCAGAGGACAGGAATAATTCACCCCTCCACTTT. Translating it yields CSASPEDRNNSPLHF.

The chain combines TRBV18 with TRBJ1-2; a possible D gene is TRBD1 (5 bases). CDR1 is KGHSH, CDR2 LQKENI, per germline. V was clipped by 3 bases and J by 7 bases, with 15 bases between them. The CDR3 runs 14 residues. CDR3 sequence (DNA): TGTGCCAGCTCACCTTACCAGGGCGTAGGTGGCTACACCTTC. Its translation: CASSPYQGVGGYTF.

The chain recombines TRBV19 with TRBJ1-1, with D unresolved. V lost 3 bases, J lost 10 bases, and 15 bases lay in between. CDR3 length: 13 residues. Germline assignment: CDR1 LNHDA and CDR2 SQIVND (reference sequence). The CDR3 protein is CASSIEPGLRAFF. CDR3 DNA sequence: TGTGCCAGTAGTATCGAACCCGGGTTGCGAGCTTTCTTT.

This CDR3 reads CASSPLRNNEQFF. The DNA of the CDR3 is TGTGCCAGCTCACCACTGCGGAACAATGAGCAGTTCTTC. The chain recombines TRBV18 with TRBJ2-1; no definite D call. The CDR3 extends over 13 amino acids. In germline, CDR1 is KGHSH, CDR2 LQKENI. The V end was cut by 1 base, the J end by 5 bases, with 6 bases between. Complete variable domain (other parts from reference TRBV18 and TRBJ2-1): NAGVMQNPRHLVRRRGQEARLRCSPMKGHSHVYWYRQLPEEGLKFMVYLQKENIIDESGMPKERFSAEFPKEGPSILRIQQVVRGDSAAYFCASSPLRNNEQFFGPGTRLTVL.

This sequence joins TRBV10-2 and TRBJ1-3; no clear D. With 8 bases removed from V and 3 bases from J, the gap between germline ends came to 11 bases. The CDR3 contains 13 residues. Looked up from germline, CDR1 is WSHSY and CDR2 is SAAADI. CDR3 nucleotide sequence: TGCGCCAGCCGTTTTTTCGGTGGAAACACCATATATTTT. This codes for CASRFFGGNTIYF.

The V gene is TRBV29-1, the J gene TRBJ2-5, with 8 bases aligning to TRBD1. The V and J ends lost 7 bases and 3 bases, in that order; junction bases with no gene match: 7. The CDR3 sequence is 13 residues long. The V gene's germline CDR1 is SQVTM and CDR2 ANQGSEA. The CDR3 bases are TGCAGCGCTGGGACAGGCTCAAAAGAGACCCAGTACTTC. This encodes CSAGTGSKETQYF. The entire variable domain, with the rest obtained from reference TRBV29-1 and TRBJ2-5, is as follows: SAVISQKPSRDICQRGTSLTIQCQVDSQVTMMFWYRQQPGQSLTLIATANQGSEATYESGFVIDKFPISRPNLTFSTLTVSNMSPEDSSIYLCSAGTGSKETQYFGPGTRLLVL.

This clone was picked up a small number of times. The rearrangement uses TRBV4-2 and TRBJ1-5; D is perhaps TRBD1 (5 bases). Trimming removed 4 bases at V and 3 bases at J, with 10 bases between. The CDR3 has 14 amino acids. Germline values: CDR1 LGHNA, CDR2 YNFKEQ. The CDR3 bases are TGTGCCAGCAGCCCCGGACAAGTCAATCAGCCCCAGCATTTT. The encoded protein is CASSPGQVNQPQHF.

The CDR3 here is CASGHGQRSGNTIYF. CDR3 sequence (DNA): TGTGCCAGCGGACATGGACAGCGCTCTGGAAACACCATATATTTT. J is TRBJ1-3 and V is TRBV27, with a possible D match to TRBD1 (6 bases). Trimming left V 8 bases short and J 0 bases short, with 14 bases between. CDR3 length equals 15 residues. CDR1 and CDR2 (germline): MNHEY, SMNVEV (reference sequence).

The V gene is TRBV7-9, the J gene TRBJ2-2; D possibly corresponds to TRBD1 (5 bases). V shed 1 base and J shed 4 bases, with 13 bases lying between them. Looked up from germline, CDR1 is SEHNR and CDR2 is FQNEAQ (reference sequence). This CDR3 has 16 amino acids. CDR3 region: CASSLGVVQATGELFF. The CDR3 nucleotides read TGTGCCAGCAGCTTAGGGGTCGTACAGGCCACCGGGGAGCTGTTTTTT.

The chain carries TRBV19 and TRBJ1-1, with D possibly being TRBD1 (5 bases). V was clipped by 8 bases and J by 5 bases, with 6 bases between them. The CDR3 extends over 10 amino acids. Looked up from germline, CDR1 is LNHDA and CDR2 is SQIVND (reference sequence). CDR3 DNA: TGTGCCAGTGCAGGGACTGAAGCTTTCTTT. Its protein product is CASAGTEAFF.

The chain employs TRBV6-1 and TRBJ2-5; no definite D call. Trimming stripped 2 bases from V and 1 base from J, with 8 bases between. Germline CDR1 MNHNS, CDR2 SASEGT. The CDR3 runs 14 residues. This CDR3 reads CASSEQRPQETQYF. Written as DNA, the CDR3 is TGTGCCAGCAGTGAACAGCGTCCCCAAGAGACCCAGTACTTC.

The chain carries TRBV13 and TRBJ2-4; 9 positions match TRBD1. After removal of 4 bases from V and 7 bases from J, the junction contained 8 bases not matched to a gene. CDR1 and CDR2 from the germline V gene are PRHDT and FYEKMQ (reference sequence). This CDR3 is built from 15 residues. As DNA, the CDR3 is TGTGCCAGCAGCTCGACAGGGGGTGTTCCGAACATTCAGTACTTC. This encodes CASSSTGGVPNIQYF.